The source of this T cell receptor (beta chain) is a study of response to subunit inactivated influenza vaccine. Study conclusions and caveats: The authors proposed limited new T cell recruitment per seasonal influenza vaccination.

MiXCR, run by TCRdb on the RT-PCR reads, gives a single entry per CDR3 protein. Among 650,000 to 800,000 distinct CDR3 sequences listed, approximately 18% were seen once. As to this clonotype: No antigen is known for it.

The material was PBMCs from blood, obtained roughly 5 days after vaccination. The clonotype originates from a man in his fifties or sixties who received an inactivated influenza vaccine.

CDR3 coding DNA: TGTGCCAGCGAGATTTCTGGCTCCGGGGAGCTGTTTTTT. Encoded protein: CASEISGSGELFF. This chain uses TRBV9 with TRBJ2-2; unclear D gene. Germline loops: CDR1 SGDLS, CDR2 YYNGEE. V lost 7 bases and J lost 6, with 13 bases in between. This CDR3 is built from 13 residues.